This TCR beta chain was identified during a study of OX40 agonist ivuxolimab in advanced cancers. Whole-study results and caveats: Among patients with partial responses at 0.1-3.0 mg/kg, clonal expansion was among the lowest.

Profiling relied on immunoSEQ multiplex PCR, and the TCRdb table lists in-frame clones only, not all of them. Of tens of thousands of clones in the sample, 87% were seen once. Of note for this clone: The antigen remains unidentified.

V lost 2 bases, J lost 4 bases, and 20 bases lay in between. The CDR3 is 17 amino acids. CDR1 is KGHSH and CDR2 is LQKENI in the germline V gene. The starting material was CD4+ or CD8+ T cells sorted from blood, obtained in a trial of the OX40 agonist ivuxolimab. This TCR came from an adult with an advanced solid tumor such as melanoma, head and neck, liver or kidney cancer. The chain employs TRBV18 and TRBJ1-1; D remains ambiguous. In nucleotides, the CDR3 is TGTGCCAGCTCACCAGATACTTATGGAGGGAGAGCCACTGAAGCTTTCTTT. This codes for CASSPDTYGGRATEAFF.